This is a list of T cell receptor beta chains from one sample in a study of T cell changes during pregnancy in multiple sclerosis. Sequencing used immunoSEQ multiplex PCR; TCRdb keeps in-frame clones, though not all of them. This sample has roughly 97,000 clones, with 90% found just once. The material sequenced was peripheral blood, taken in the second trimester of pregnancy. These receptors originate from a female donor in good health, enrolled as a control in a pregnancy study. CDR3s include the opening cysteine and the closing phenylalanine or tryptophan. The D gene is left open where the match is weak. Rows give clone size only sometimes, using once, few, many, or a class for an expanded clone.

TGTGCCAGCAGCGTCCAAACGACAGGGAGCTATGGCTACACCTTC	CASSVQTTGSYGYTF	.	TRBJ1-2	TRBD1	TRBV9
TGTGCCAGTAGCTTCCCCCCCGCAGACCAGGCTCAGCCCCAGCATTTT	CASSFPPADQAQPQHF	.	TRBJ1-5	.	TRBV19
TGCGCCAGCAGCCAAGGGGACAGGGTGTACTACAATGAGCAGTTCTTC	CASSQGDRVYYNEQFF	.	TRBJ2-1	TRBD1	TRBV4-1
TGTGCCAGCAGTTACACGGGATCTTCCTACGAGCAGTACTTC	CASSYTGSSYEQYF	.	TRBJ2-7	.	TRBV6-5
TGTGCCAGCAGCCAAGGGCACGGGACAGGGGATGGAAAACTGTTTTTT	CASSQGHGTGDGKLFF	once	TRBJ1-4	TRBD1	TRBV4-2
TGTGCCAGTAGTATAGACAGCCGGAGGGCTCAGCCCCAGCATTTT	CASSIDSRRAQPQHF	once	TRBJ1-5	.	TRBV19
TGTGCCAGCAGCTATACCGCGGGCGAGCAGTACTTC	CASSYTAGEQYF	.	TRBJ2-7	.	TRBV7-9
TGCGCCAGCAGCCGAGGGACTAGCGGATCCGGGCAAGAGACCCAGTACTTC	CASSRGTSGSGQETQYF	.	TRBJ2-5	TRBD2	TRBV10-1
TGTGCCAGCAACACGGGGGGCGGTAATCAGCCCCAGCATTTT	CASNTGGGNQPQHF	.	TRBJ1-5	.	TRBV6-5
TGTGCCAGCAGCTGGCATAGCGGGGAAGAGACCCAGTACTTC	CASSWHSGEETQYF	.	TRBJ2-5	TRBD2	TRBV7-2
TGTGCCAGCAGCCAAGACCCGGGGGGCCTCACAGATACGCAGTATTTT	CASSQDPGGLTDTQYF	.	TRBJ2-3	.	TRBV4-2
TGTGCCAGCACGGATCGGCGACTAGCGGGACTCCAAGAGACCCAGTACTTC	CASTDRRLAGLQETQYF	.	TRBJ2-5	TRBD2	TRBV5-6
TGTGCCAGCAGGGGACAGGGGGCCTACAATGAGCAGTTCTTC	CASRGQGAYNEQFF	.	TRBJ2-1	TRBD1	TRBV28
TGTGCCAGTGGGGACAGGGTCGGCTCCTACGAGCAGTACTTC	CASGDRVGSYEQYF	.	TRBJ2-7	TRBD1	TRBV19
TGTGCCAGCAGTTGGGGAGAGGGATGGCATGAGCAGTTCTTC	CASSWGEGWHEQFF	.	TRBJ2-1	.	TRBV6-5
TGTGCCAGCAGCGAGAGGCTAGCGGACTACAATGAGCAGTTCTTC	CASSERLADYNEQFF	.	TRBJ2-1	TRBD2	TRBV9
TGTGCCACCAGCAGAGATTGGGGCCCACAGGGGGTGGAATATGGCTACACCTTC	CATSRDWGPQGVEYGYTF	.	TRBJ1-2	TRBD1	TRBV15
TGTGCCAGTAGTATTGAGGTTGTGAACACTGAAGCTTTCTTT	CASSIEVVNTEAFF	.	TRBJ1-1	.	TRBV19
TGTGCCAGCAGTGACGACAGGGGGCGGTACGAGCAGTACTTC	CASSDDRGRYEQYF	.	TRBJ2-7	TRBD1	TRBV6-1
TGCGCCAGCAGCCAAGTCAACAGGGGTTTCCCCATTGAAGCTTTCTTT	CASSQVNRGFPIEAFF	.	TRBJ1-1	TRBD1	TRBV4-1
TGTGCCAGCAGCTCAGGATTGAATCAGCCCCAGCATTTT	CASSSGLNQPQHF	.	TRBJ1-5	.	TRBV11-2
TGTGCCAGCAGCCCCCTGGGGGGACCCGAGCAGTACTTC	CASSPLGGPEQYF	.	TRBJ2-7	.	TRBV6-1
TGCGCCAGCAGCCGTGATCGGGAATATAACTATGGCTACACCTTC	CASSRDREYNYGYTF	once	TRBJ1-2	.	TRBV4-3
TGTGCCACCAGCCGCGGTATAGCGGGAGCCTCGTTTGCACAAGAGACCCAGTACTTC	CATSRGIAGASFAQETQYF	.	TRBJ2-5	TRBD2	TRBV15
TGCGCCAGCAGCCAAGATATCGGGACTAGCAGCGAGCAGTACTTC	CASSQDIGTSSEQYF	few	TRBJ2-7	TRBD2	TRBV4-3
TGTGCCAGCAGTTACTCGCCCCTGGCAGAGACCCAGTACTTC	CASSYSPLAETQYF	.	TRBJ2-5	.	TRBV6-5
TGCGCCAGCAGCCGTATAGCGGGAGAGACCCAGTACTTC	CASSRIAGETQYF	.	TRBJ2-5	TRBD2	TRBV4-1
TGCGCCAGCAGCCAAGATCACGGTTGGGGGCTTGGCTACACCTTC	CASSQDHGWGLGYTF	.	TRBJ1-2	.	TRBV4-1
TGTGCCAGCAACATGGGGACTAGCGGGAGTTACGAGCAGTACTTC	CASNMGTSGSYEQYF	.	TRBJ2-7	TRBD2	TRBV28
TGTGCCAGTAGGCCGGTAGACAGGGATTTGGTCGAGCAGTACTTC	CASRPVDRDLVEQYF	.	TRBJ2-7	TRBD1	TRBV19
TGCGCCAGCAGCAGCGGGCAGGCCTACTCTGGGGCCAACGTCCTGACTTTC	CASSSGQAYSGANVLTF	.	TRBJ2-6	.	TRBV5-1
TGTGCCAGCTCACCTTCGGGGTCTGGGGCCAACGTCCTGACTTTC	CASSPSGSGANVLTF	.	TRBJ2-6	.	TRBV18
TGTGCCAGCAGCCAAGGTGCAGGGTCTGGGGCCAACGTCCTGACTTTC	CASSQGAGSGANVLTF	.	TRBJ2-6	.	TRBV14
TGTGCCAGCAGCAAAGGTGGCAACCCTAACTATGGCTACACCTTC	CASSKGGNPNYGYTF	.	TRBJ1-2	.	TRBV21-1
TGCAGCGTTAAGAGTAGGGGTATGCACACTGAAGCTTTCTTT	CSVKSRGMHTEAFF	.	TRBJ1-1	.	TRBV29-1
TGCGCCAGCAGCGCCGAACAGGGGCTCAGAAACACCATATATTTT	CASSAEQGLRNTIYF	.	TRBJ1-3	TRBD1	TRBV5-1
TGTGCCAGCAGTAGGGGTAACTATGGCTACACCTTC	CASSRGNYGYTF	.	TRBJ1-2	.	TRBV6-5
TGCGCCAGCAGAAACCCTGGGGGGACCACCGGGGAGCTGTTTTTT	CASRNPGGTTGELFF	.	TRBJ2-2	.	TRBV5-1
TGTGCCACCAGCCCACTCCGCGGGGGAAACACCGGGGAGCTGTTTTTT	CATSPLRGGNTGELFF	.	TRBJ2-2	TRBD2	TRBV15
TGTGCCAGCAGCTGGCGGGACAGGGTAAAAAACATTCAGTACTTC	CASSWRDRVKNIQYF	.	TRBJ2-4	TRBD1	TRBV5-6
TGCAGCATTATGGGGTGGGGCAGGGAAGGAAACACCATATATTTT	CSIMGWGREGNTIYF	.	TRBJ1-3	.	TRBV29-1
TGTGCCAGCTCACCCGCGACAGGGGAAGAGGCTTTCTTT	CASSPATGEEAFF	few	TRBJ1-1	TRBD1	TRBV18
TGTGCCAGTAGTTCTACCCCCGGGAGGGGGTACGAGCAGTACTTC	CASSSTPGRGYEQYF	.	TRBJ2-7	TRBD2	TRBV19
TGTGCCTGGAGCACCGGGACAGGGTTTCGCGAGCAGTTCTTC	CAWSTGTGFREQFF	.	TRBJ2-1	TRBD1	TRBV30
TGCGCCAGCAGCTCCGTTGGGACAGGACCTTTTACCGGGGAGCTGTTTTTT	CASSSVGTGPFTGELFF	.	TRBJ2-2	TRBD1	TRBV5-1
TGTGCCAGCAGTTTAATATTAGGACAGGCGGGGTCACCCCTCCACTTT	CASSLILGQAGSPLHF	.	TRBJ1-6	TRBD1	TRBV27
TGTGCCAGCAGCTTAGTAGGGACAGATACCTACGAGCAGTACTTC	CASSLVGTDTYEQYF	.	TRBJ2-7	TRBD1	TRBV7-8